This T cell receptor beta chain was sequenced in a study of shared clonotypes between healthy human individuals. The method was immunoSEQ multiplex PCR; TCRdb's version includes in-frame clones alone and lacks a portion of them. The data contain 950,000 to 1,300,000 clones, about 77% of them singletons. This CDR3 has 15 amino acids. The ends were cut back, 5 bases at V and 2 bases at J, with 13 bases in the middle. CDR1 LNHDA and CDR2 SQIVND come from the germline V gene (reference sequence). The chain combines TRBV19 with TRBJ1-5, with unresolved D. The receptor was derived from a man between 18 and 35 years old in good health. The material sequenced was memory CD4+ T cells sorted from blood. Indicated subset: CD45RA-negative fraction. DNA for the CDR3: TGTGCCAGTAGTGCGGCAGGACGGGGCAATCAGCCCCAGCATTTT. Protein sequence: CASSAAGRGNQPQHF.